This TCR beta chain was identified in a study of T-cell memory formation after mild COVID-19. As concerns this clonotype: Its antigen is unidentified.

V shed 1 base and J shed 5 bases, with 8 bases lying between them. CDR3 length: 14 amino acids. In germline, CDR1 is MGHRA, CDR2 YSYEKL. The study's findings and limits: Contracting CD4+ clones lay largely in CM and EM, with CD8+ ones residing in EMRA. Researchers found some responding clones in pre-infection memory, a sign that cross-reactive memory joined.

A single record per CDR3 protein comes from TCRdb applying MiXCR to the 5' RACE reads. The table has about 540,000 distinct CDR3 sequences, approximately 20% seen once. The clonotype was recovered from an adult woman who had mild COVID-19 (a few samples of this study predate the infection). Cell type and time point are not known. The chain uses TRBV4-1 and TRBJ1-4; D is unresolved. Specimen: PBMCs or a T cell subset sorted from them (not recorded which). The CDR3 reads CASSQGLLNEKLFF. The CDR3 nucleotides are TGCGCCAGCAGCCAAGGACTCCTGAATGAAAAACTGTTTTTT.